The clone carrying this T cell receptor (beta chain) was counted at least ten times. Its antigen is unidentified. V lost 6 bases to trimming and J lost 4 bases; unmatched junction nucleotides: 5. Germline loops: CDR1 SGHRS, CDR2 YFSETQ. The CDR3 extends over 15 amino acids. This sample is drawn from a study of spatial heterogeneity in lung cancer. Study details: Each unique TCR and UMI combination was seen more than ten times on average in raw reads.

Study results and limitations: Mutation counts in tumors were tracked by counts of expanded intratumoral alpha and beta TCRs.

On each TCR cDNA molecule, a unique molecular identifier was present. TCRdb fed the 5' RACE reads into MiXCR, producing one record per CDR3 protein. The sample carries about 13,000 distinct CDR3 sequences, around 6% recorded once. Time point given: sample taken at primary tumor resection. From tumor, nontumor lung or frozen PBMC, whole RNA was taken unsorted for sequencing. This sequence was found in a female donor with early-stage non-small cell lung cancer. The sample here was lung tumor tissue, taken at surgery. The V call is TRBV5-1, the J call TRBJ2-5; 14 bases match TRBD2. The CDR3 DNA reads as TGCGCCAGCAAGTCCGGGACTAGCGGGAGAGAGACCCAGTACTTC. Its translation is CASKSGTSGRETQYF.